The T cell receptor beta chain described here comes from a study of blood T cell repertoires in COVID-19. Overall study context: There were acute and convalescent COVID-19 samples, and they came from the United States, Italy and Spain. The analysed material was cDNA or gDNA that came from T cells, B-cell-depleted T cells, or PBMCs.

Per the study methods: Amplified reference gene primers provided the basis for estimating nucleated cell counts. The protocol was immunoSEQ multiplex PCR, while the TCRdb copy is restricted to in-frame clones and leaves out a portion. The DNA was the basis for D and trimming; V, J and clone size are from that table. Of a few hundred thousand clones listed, approximately 77% were seen once; the top ten hold 1.1%. The CDR3 loop spans 15 amino acids. With V trimmed by 0 bases and J by 7 bases, 7 bases remained unmatched. In germline, CDR1 is MNHEY, CDR2 SVGAGI. The sequence was collected from a human donor with acute or convalescent COVID-19. The donor label of this sample is uncertain. Sequencing used peripheral blood. This chain links TRBV6-5 with TRBJ1-2, with TRBD1 matching 8 bases. The CDR3 DNA is TGTGCCAGCAGTTACTCCGGACAGGGAGTGGGTGGCTACACCTTC. Residues: CASSYSGQGVGGYTF.